This T cell receptor (beta chain) emerged from a study of T cells in Graves' hyperthyroidism and ophthalmopathy. The investigators amplified TCR beta CDR3 regions from RNA transcripts. HTBI primers were used for first-round RT-PCR of the TCR CDR3. TCRdb ran MiXCR on the multiplex PCR reads and lists one entry per CDR3 protein. The sample lists about 350,000 distinct CDR3 sequences; approximately 16% were seen once. Clinical symptoms, serum thyroxine, TRAb, thyroid ultrasound and orbital computed tomography informed diagnoses. General observations from the study: Most thyroid-expanded clonotypes above 0.001 were also found in blood. The model made its ophthalmopathy prediction, and onset followed a median about 6 months later.

This clonotype was counted ten times or more. What it binds is unknown. Sequencing input: blood. The clonotype originates from a woman in her sixties with Graves' ophthalmopathy.

The CDR3 reads CSASTGSGTGELFF. CDR3 bases: TGCAGTGCTAGTACAGGGTCGGGAACCGGGGAGCTGTTTTTT. V is TRBV20-1 and J is TRBJ2-2; tentative D call: TRBD1 (6 bases). V gave up 3 bases and J gave up 5 bases, with 13 bases separating them. Germline assignment: CDR1 DFQATT and CDR2 SNEGSKA (reference sequence). The CDR3 loop spans 14 amino acids.